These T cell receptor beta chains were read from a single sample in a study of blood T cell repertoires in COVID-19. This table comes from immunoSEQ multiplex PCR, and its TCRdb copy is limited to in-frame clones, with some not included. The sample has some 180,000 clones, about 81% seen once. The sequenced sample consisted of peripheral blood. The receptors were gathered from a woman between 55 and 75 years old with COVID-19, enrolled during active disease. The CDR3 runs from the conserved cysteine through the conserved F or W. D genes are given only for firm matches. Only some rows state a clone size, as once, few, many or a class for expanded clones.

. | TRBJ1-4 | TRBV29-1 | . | CSVERGEKLFF | TGCAGCGTTGAACGGGGTGAAAAACTGTTTTTT
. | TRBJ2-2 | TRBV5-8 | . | CASSKGALWNTGELFF | TGTGCCAGCAGCAAGGGAGCCCTTTGGAACACCGGGGAGCTGTTTTTT
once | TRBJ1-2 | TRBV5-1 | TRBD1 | CASSFTSGTGAEGYTF | TGCGCCAGCAGCTTTACCTCCGGGACAGGGGCGGAAGGCTACACCTTC
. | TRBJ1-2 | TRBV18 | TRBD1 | CASSPSFGTGDYNYGYTF | TGTGCCAGCTCACCAAGTTTCGGGACAGGCGACTATAACTATGGCTACACCTTC
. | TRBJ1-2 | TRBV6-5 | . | CASSSLGAYGYTF | TGTGCCAGCAGTTCCCTCGGTGCCTATGGCTACACCTTC
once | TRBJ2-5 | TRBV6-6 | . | CASSYPGIETQYF | TGTGCCAGCAGTTACCCCGGGATAGAGACCCAGTACTTC
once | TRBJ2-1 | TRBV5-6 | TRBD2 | CATRERGYNEQFF | TGTGCCACCAGAGAGCGGGGCTACAATGAGCAGTTCTTC
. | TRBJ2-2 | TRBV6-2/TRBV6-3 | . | CASSSGVVGELFF | TGTGCCAGCAGTTCAGGGGTTGTCGGGGAGCTGTTTTTT
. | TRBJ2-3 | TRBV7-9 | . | CASSLARSTTSTDTQYF | TGTGCCAGCAGCTTAGCCCGGTCAACCACTAGCACAGATACGCAGTATTTT
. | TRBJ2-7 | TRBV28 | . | CASSFLDRYSSYEQYF | TGTGCCAGCAGTTTTCTTGATCGGTACTCCTCCTACGAGCAGTACTTC
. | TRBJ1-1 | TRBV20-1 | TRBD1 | CGYRGGTEAFF | TGCGGCTACAGGGGAGGCACTGAAGCTTTCTTT
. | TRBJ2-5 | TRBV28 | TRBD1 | CASSFTFGQGGETQYF | TGTGCCAGCAGTTTTACTTTCGGACAGGGAGGAGAGACCCAGTACTTC
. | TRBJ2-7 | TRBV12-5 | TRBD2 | CASGTGLAPNEQYF | TGTGCTAGTGGGACAGGACTAGCTCCTAACGAGCAGTACTTC
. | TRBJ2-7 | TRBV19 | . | CASSQRADRAYEQYF | TGTGCCAGTAGTCAAAGAGCGGACAGAGCCTACGAGCAGTACTTC
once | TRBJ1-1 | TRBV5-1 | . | CASSHEGGVVNTEAFF | TGCGCCAGCAGCCACGAAGGGGGTGTTGTGAACACTGAAGCTTTCTTT
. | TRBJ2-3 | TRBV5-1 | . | CASSLADSPSTDTQYF | TGCGCCAGCAGCTTGGCGGACAGCCCCAGCACAGATACGCAGTATTTT
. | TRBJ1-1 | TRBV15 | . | CATSREGGLNTEAFF | TGTGCCACCAGCAGAGAAGGCGGCCTGAACACTGAAGCTTTCTTT
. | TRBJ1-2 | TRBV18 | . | CASSPGDSLSSTF | TGTGCCAGCTCACCAGGCGACAGCCTATCGTCCACCTTC
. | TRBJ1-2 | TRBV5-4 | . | CASSLVRLSGYTF | TGTGCCAGCAGCTTGGTGCGGCTTTCTGGCTACACCTTC
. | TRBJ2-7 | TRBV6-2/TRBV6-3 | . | CASSYPVGDVEVKQYF | TGTGCCAGCAGTTACCCTGTCGGCGACGTGGAGGTCAAGCAGTACTTC
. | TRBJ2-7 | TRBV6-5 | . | CASSWRPSYEQYF | TGTGCCAGCAGTTGGCGGCCCTCCTACGAGCAGTACTTC
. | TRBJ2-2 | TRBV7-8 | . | CASRAVMVGELFF | TGTGCCAGCAGGGCGGTCATGGTCGGGGAGCTGTTTTTT
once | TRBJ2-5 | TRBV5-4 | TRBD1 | CASSPDRGETQYF | TGTGCCAGCAGCCCGGACAGGGGAGAGACCCAGTACTTC
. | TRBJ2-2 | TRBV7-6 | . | CASSLDTTGELFF | TGTGCCAGCAGCTTAGACACCACCGGGGAGCTGTTTTTT
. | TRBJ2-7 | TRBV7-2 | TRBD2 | CASTSPSGSSYEQYF | TGTGCCAGCACCTCTCCCAGCGGGAGTTCCTACGAGCAGTACTTC
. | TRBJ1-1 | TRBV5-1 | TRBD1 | CASNRQGMNTEAFF | TGCGCCAGCAATAGACAGGGGATGAACACTGAAGCTTTCTTT
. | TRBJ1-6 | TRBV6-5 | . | CASSSDNYNSPLHF | TGTGCCAGCAGTTCAGACAACTATAATTCACCCCTCCACTTT
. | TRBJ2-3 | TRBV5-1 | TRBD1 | CASSSDGTGVDTQYF | TGCGCCAGCAGCTCTGACGGGACAGGGGTTGATACGCAGTATTTT
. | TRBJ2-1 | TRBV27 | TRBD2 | CAAGVAGVGEQFF | TGTGCCGCGGGGGTAGCGGGGGTGGGTGAGCAGTTCTTC
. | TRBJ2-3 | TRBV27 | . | CASSFSRTDTQYF | TGTGCCAGCAGTTTTTCTCGCACAGATACGCAGTATTTT
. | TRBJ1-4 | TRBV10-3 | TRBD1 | CAISEFRTGVGGNEKLFF | TGTGCCATCAGTGAGTTCAGGACAGGGGTAGGAGGTAATGAAAAACTGTTTTTT
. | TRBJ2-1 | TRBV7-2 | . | CASSFLGLPTNEQFF | TGTGCCAGCAGCTTTCTGGGACTCCCCACGAATGAGCAGTTCTTC
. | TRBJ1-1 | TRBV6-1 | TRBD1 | CASSDNRDRAFF | TGTGCCAGCAGTGATAACCGGGACAGGGCTTTCTTT
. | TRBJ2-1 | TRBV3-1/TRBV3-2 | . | CASSPYRGEQFF | TGTGCCAGCAGCCCATATAGGGGTGAGCAGTTCTTC
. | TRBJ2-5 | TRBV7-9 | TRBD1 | CASSPGQASPQETQYF | TGTGCCAGCAGCCCCGGACAGGCGTCCCCCCAAGAGACCCAGTACTTC
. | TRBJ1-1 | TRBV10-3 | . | CAIRQGSLGTEAFF | TGTGCCATCAGGCAGGGTTCTCTCGGGACTGAAGCTTTCTTT
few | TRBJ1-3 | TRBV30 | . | CAWSVRGGTGKLSGNTIYF | TGTGCCTGGAGTGTACGGGGGGGAACAGGCAAACTCTCTGGAAACACCATATATTTT
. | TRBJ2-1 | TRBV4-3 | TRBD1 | CASSQAGTGFRDEQFF | TGCGCCAGCAGCCAAGCCGGGACAGGGTTTCGGGATGAGCAGTTCTTC
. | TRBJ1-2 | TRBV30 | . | CAWPHAGSRGYTF | TGTGCCTGGCCCCACGCAGGGTCTAGGGGCTACACCTTC
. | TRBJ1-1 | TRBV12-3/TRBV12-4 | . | CASTGGGWTEAFF | TGTGCCAGCACCGGCGGGGGTTGGACTGAAGCTTTCTTT
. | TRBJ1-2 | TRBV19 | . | CASSISGDLGYTF | TGTGCCAGTAGTATTTCAGGGGACCTTGGCTACACCTTC
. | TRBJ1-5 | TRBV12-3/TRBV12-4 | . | CASMGGFNQPQHF | TGTGCCAGCATGGGAGGTTTCAATCAGCCCCAGCATTTT
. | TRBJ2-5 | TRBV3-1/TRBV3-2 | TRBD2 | CASSSSPGLAGGGAQYF | TGTGCCAGCAGCTCAAGCCCCGGACTAGCGGGGGGAGGGGCCCAGTACTTC
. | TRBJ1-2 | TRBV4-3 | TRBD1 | CASSQDPRQGLYGYTF | TGCGCCAGCAGCCAAGATCCGCGACAGGGGCTCTATGGCTACACCTTC
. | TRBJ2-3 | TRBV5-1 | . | CASSLEGGKTDTQYF | TGCGCCAGCAGCTTGGAGGGGGGGAAAACAGATACGCAGTATTTT
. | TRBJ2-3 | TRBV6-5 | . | CASQFDRNTDTQYF | TGTGCCAGCCAATTCGACAGAAACACAGATACGCAGTATTTT
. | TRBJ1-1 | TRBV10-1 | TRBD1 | CASSALQGGNTEAFF | TGCGCCAGCAGTGCTCTTCAGGGGGGTAATACTGAAGCTTTCTTT
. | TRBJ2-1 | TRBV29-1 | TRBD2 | CSVGLAGGYNEQFF | TGCAGCGTTGGTTTAGCGGGGGGGTACAATGAGCAGTTCTTC
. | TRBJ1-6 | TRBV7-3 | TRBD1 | CASSRDSYNSPLHF | TGTGCCAGCAGCCGGGACAGCTATAATTCACCCCTCCACTTT
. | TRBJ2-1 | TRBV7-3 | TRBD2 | CASSLRGDNNEQFF | TGTGCCAGCAGCTTACGGGGGGATAACAATGAGCAGTTCTTC
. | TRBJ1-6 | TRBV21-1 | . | CASSTQAPGQDSLGAYNSPLHF | TGTGCCAGCAGCACCCAAGCCCCAGGACAGGATTCCCTTGGCGCCTATAATTCACCCCTCCACTTT
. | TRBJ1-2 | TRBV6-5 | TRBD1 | CASSYSPAGGDGYTF | TGTGCCAGCAGTTACTCTCCGGCAGGGGGCGATGGCTACACCTTC
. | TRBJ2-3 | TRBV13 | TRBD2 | CASSLSQTSGGSDTQYF | TGTGCCAGCAGCTTGAGTCAGACTAGCGGGGGGTCAGATACGCAGTATTTT
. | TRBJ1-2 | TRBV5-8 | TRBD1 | CASSLFQTGREGYTF | TGTGCCAGCAGCTTATTCCAGACAGGGCGTGAAGGCTACACCTTC
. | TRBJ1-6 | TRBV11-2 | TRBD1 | CASSLGTGRTSPLHF | TGTGCCAGCAGCTTGGGGACAGGGAGGACTTCACCCCTCCACTTT